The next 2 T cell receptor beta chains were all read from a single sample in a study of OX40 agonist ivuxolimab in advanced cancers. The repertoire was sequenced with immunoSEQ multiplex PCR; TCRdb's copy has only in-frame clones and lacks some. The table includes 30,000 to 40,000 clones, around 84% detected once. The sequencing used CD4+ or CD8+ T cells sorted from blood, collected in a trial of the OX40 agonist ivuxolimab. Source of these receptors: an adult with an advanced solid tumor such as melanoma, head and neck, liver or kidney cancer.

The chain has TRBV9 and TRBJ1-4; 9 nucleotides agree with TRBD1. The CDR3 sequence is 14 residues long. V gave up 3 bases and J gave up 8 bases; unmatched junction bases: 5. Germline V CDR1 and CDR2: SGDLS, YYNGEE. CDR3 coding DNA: TGTGCCAGCAGCGCCGGACAGGGGAACGAAAAACTGTTTTTT. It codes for CASSAGQGNEKLFF.

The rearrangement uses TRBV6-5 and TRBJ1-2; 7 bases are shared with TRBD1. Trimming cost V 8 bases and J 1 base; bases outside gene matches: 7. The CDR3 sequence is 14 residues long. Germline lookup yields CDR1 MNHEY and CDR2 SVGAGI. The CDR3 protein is CASRNRGGNYGYTF. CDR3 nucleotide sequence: TGTGCCAGCCGAAACAGGGGTGGTAACTATGGCTACACCTTC.